The clone carrying this TCR beta chain was detected a few times. Its antigen is unidentified. TCRdb reprocessed the RT-PCR reads with MiXCR, giving one entry per CDR3 protein. This table holds roughly 650,000 distinct CDR3 sequences, around 15% found once. These data belong to a study of response to subunit inactivated influenza vaccine. V was clipped by 4 bases and J by 6 bases, with 25 bases between them. CDR1 is SGDLS and CDR2 is YYNGEE in the germline V gene. This CDR3 is 18 amino acids long. General study findings and limits: It was suggested by the authors that few new T cells are recruited by each seasonal influenza vaccination.

This TCR came from a man aged 50-60 years who received an inactivated influenza vaccine. Sequenced material: PBMCs from blood, taken roughly 2 weeks before vaccination. The chain is built from TRBV9 and TRBJ2-2; D is undetermined. The CDR3 nucleotides read TGTGCCAGCAGCCCTTATCTCGGGTTAGCCCTTGGTGCCGGGGAGCTGTTTTTT. Its translation is CASSPYLGLALGAGELFF.